This TCR beta chain was retrieved from a study of T cell repertoires and leukemia-associated antigens. TCRdb processed the 5' RACE reads anew with MiXCR; each CDR3 protein has one entry. The repertoire holds about 11,000 distinct CDR3 sequences, with less than 45% as singletons. Germline loops: CDR1 SGHTA, CDR2 FQGNSA. The CDR3 runs to 14 residues. V was pared by 10 bases and J by 2 bases, with 16 bases between. On this clonotype: Its specificity is not known.

Study conclusions and caveats: Whether expanded clones are antigen-specific and functional remains untested.

The receptor comes from a female donor in good health. V usage is TRBV7-2 and J usage is TRBJ2-3, with D uncertain. Sample: CD3+ T cells sorted from blood and cultured. The chain's CDR3 is CANSLVTYTDTQYF. The CDR3 DNA is TGTGCCAACAGTTTAGTCACTTACACAGATACGCAGTATTTT.